These 5 T cell receptor beta chains were sequenced from one sample in a study of OX40 agonist ivuxolimab in advanced cancers. TCRdb's table, derived via immunoSEQ multiplex PCR, lists solely in-frame clones and lacks some. The sample has fewer than 85,000 clones; around 85% are singletons. The sequencing here drew on CD4+ or CD8+ T cells sorted from blood, taken in a trial of the OX40 agonist ivuxolimab. The receptors stem from an adult with an advanced solid tumor such as melanoma, head and neck, liver or kidney cancer.

The chain recombines TRBV11-1 with TRBJ2-1; TRBD2 might be the D (5 bases). The germline gives CDR1 SGHAT, CDR2 FQDESV (reference sequence). Deletions cut 4 bases from V and 8 bases from J, with 12 bases between. The CDR3 is 13 residues long. CDR3 residues: CASSSPPRDEQFF. CDR3 DNA: TGTGCCAGCAGCTCCCCCCCGAGGGATGAGCAGTTCTTC.

The chain joins TRBV27 to TRBJ2-7; D is ambiguous. Trimming left V 4 bases short and J 3 bases short, with 19 bases between. Germline-derived CDR1 and CDR2 are MNHEY and SMNVEV (reference sequence). The CDR3 spans 16 residues. The CDR3, as DNA: TGTGCCAGCAGTTCGCCCTCGCGGACCGGCAGCTACGAGCAGTACTTC. As protein: CASSSPSRTGSYEQYF.

The rearrangement links TRBV19 to TRBJ1-1; the D gene is possibly TRBD1 (6 bases). Trimming took 3 bases from V and 4 from J, leaving 12 bases between them. Germline V lookup: CDR1 LNHDA, CDR2 SQIVND (reference sequence). The CDR3 has 14 amino acids. CDR3 DNA: TGTGCCAGTAGTATGACGGGGGCCGGCACTGAAGCTTTCTTT. Translating gives CASSMTGAGTEAFF.

This chain connects TRBV25-1 to TRBJ2-7, with D perhaps being TRBD1 or TRBD2 (6 bases each). Germline V gene lookup returns CDR1 MGHDK and CDR2 SYGVNS. Deletions cut 2 bases from V and 9 bases from J, with 11 bases between. This CDR3 is built from 12 residues. CDR3 region: CASSEIRGAQYF. For the CDR3, the DNA is TGTGCCAGCAGTGAAATTAGGGGGGCGCAGTACTTC.

The chain is built from TRBV27 and TRBJ2-1, with a weak D call TRBD1 (6 bases). This CDR3 is 15 amino acids long. In germline, CDR1 is MNHEY, CDR2 SMNVEV (reference sequence). Trimming removed 3 bases from V and 7 bases from J, with 16 bases in between. CDR3 region: CASSFPAGVVNEQFF. The CDR3 nucleotides are TGTGCCAGCAGTTTCCCGGCAGGGGTAGTAAATGAGCAGTTCTTC.